Presented here are 26 T cell receptor beta chains from one specimen sequenced in a study of T cells in Graves' hyperthyroidism and ophthalmopathy. The investigators amplified TCR beta CDR3 regions from RNA transcripts. HTBI primers were used for first-round RT-PCR of the TCR CDR3. Using its own MiXCR run on the multiplex PCR reads, TCRdb lists one record per CDR3 protein. The repertoire has 600,000 to 700,000 distinct CDR3 sequences, roughly 15% of them found once; the top ten carry 4.3%. Source material: blood. All receptors come from a woman aged 35 to 49 with Graves' ophthalmopathy.

This clonotype was seen at least ten times. This chain links TRBV28 with TRBJ2-7, with 10 bases aligning to TRBD1. The CDR3 is 14 residues long. J lost 2 bases, V lost 6 bases, and 4 bases had no gene match. Germline V lookup: CDR1 MDHEN, CDR2 SYDVKM. CDR3 DNA sequence: TGTGCCAGCAGAGACAGGGGGCCCCCCTACGAGCAGTACTTC. Translating gives CASRDRGPPYEQYF.

The CDR3 sequence is CASSQAWTGVDGYTF. The CDR3 nucleotides are TGTGCCAGCAGCCAAGCTTGGACAGGGGTGGATGGCTACACCTTC. This sequence joins TRBV3-1 and TRBJ1-2, with 9 positions matching TRBD1. Germline CDR1 and CDR2: LGHDT and YNNKEL (reference sequence). Trimming at V came to 1 base and at J to 6 bases, leaving 6 bases not matched to a gene. The CDR3 extends over 15 amino acids.

The chain has TRBV11-2 and TRBJ2-7, with D tentatively TRBD2 (5 bases). Germline lookup yields CDR1 SGHAT and CDR2 FQNNGV. V lost 6 bases and J lost 0, with 15 bases in between. This CDR3 comprises 15 residues. The CDR3 bases are TGTGCCAGCAGTAATGGGGAGTCCATCTCCTACGAGCAGTACTTC. Its translation is CASSNGESISYEQYF.

The sample holds many counts of this clonotype. The chain joins TRBV6-1 to TRBJ1-3; D may be TRBD1 (5 bases). Germline CDR1 MNHNS, CDR2 SASEGT. The CDR3 runs to 14 residues. V shed 10 bases and J shed 2 bases, with 15 bases lying between them. The CDR3 DNA sequence: TGTGCCACAATCCAGGGCGATGCTGGAAACACCATATATTTT. It specifies CATIQGDAGNTIYF.

At least ten counts were recorded for this clonotype. The rearrangement uses TRBV4-1 and TRBJ2-7; D uncertain. Germline V gene data show CDR1 as MGHRA and CDR2 as YSYEKL. The V end lost 1 base, the J end lost 1 base, and 8 bases lay between the germline ends. The CDR3 length is 14 residues. Here the CDR3 DNA reads TGCGCCAGCAGCCAAGCCGTCGGGTCCTACGAGCAGTACTTC. Translation gives CASSQAVGSYEQYF.

Many counts were recorded for this clonotype. This sequence joins TRBV15 and TRBJ2-2; tentatively, D is TRBD1 or TRBD2 (5 bases each). Trimming shortened V by 1 base and J by 4 bases, and 13 bases separated the two germline ends. The CDR3 runs to 16 residues. CDR1 LNHNV and CDR2 YYDKDF come from the germline V gene (reference sequence). CDR3 in DNA: TGTGCCACCAGCAGAGGCCAGGGAGAAGGCACCGGGGAGCTGTTTTTT. As protein: CATSRGQGEGTGELFF.

This clonotype showed up many times. This chain links TRBV12-3 or TRBV12-4 with TRBJ1-2, with TRBD1 matching over 12 bases. The CDR3 length is 16 residues. V shed 5 bases, J shed 3 bases, and the junction held 7 bases outside the gene matches. The CDR3 region has the DNA TGTGCCAGCAGTCCTAGGGGACAGGGGGCGGACTATGGCTACACCTTC. Translated, it gives CASSPRGQGADYGYTF.

This chain connects TRBV28 to TRBJ2-2, with D possibly being TRBD1 or TRBD2 (5 bases each). In germline, CDR1 is MDHEN, CDR2 SYDVKM. The length of the CDR3 is 20 residues. V lost 3 bases to trimming and J lost 0 bases, with 23 bases between them. DNA of the CDR3: TGTGCCAGCAGTTTTATGGGGCTGGGGGTTGGCCGCCCGAACACCGGGGAGCTGTTTTTT. Translating gives CASSFMGLGVGRPNTGELFF.

The rearrangement uses TRBV19 and TRBJ1-2; D gene uncertain. The germline CDR1 and CDR2 sequences are LNHDA and SQIVND (reference sequence). The CDR3 contains 15 residues. The germline V and J ends were trimmed by 4 bases and 8 bases, with 20 bases remaining between them. CDR3 sequence: CASSTDRDLKGGYTF. CDR3 DNA sequence: TGTGCCAGTAGTACAGATCGGGATCTTAAAGGGGGCTACACCTTC. Based on the CDR3 plus reference TRBV19 and TRBJ1-2, the full variable domain is DGGITQSPKYLFRKEGQNVTLSCEQNLNHDAMYWYRQDPGQGLRLIYYSQIVNDFQKGDIAEGYSVSREKKESFPLTVTSAQKNPTAFYLCASSTDRDLKGGYTFGSGTRLTVV.

This clonotype appeared many times. V and J are TRBV18 and TRBJ2-5, with 9 bases fitting TRBD1. Germline CDR1 is KGHSH and CDR2 is LQKENI. With V trimmed by 0 bases and J by 4 bases, 3 bases remained unmatched. The CDR3 length is 15 residues. CDR3 DNA: TGTGCCAGCTCACCACCGACAGGGGGTCGAGAGACCCAGTACTTC. This encodes CASSPPTGGRETQYF.

This clonotype was seen at least ten times. This sequence joins TRBV29-1 and TRBJ2-5, with 10 bases lining up with TRBD1. Per germline, CDR1 SQVTM and CDR2 ANQGSEA. The V and J ends lost 6 bases and 5 bases, in that order; junction bases with no gene match: 6. The CDR3 has 13 residues. CDR3 nucleotides: TGCAGCGTGGTCGACAGGGGGCGGGAGACCCAGTACTTC. It codes for CSVVDRGRETQYF.

This clonotype has at least ten counts. The rearrangement links TRBV28 to TRBJ2-7; unclear D gene. V lost 8 bases to trimming and J lost 2 bases, with 7 bases between them. CDR1 is MDHEN, CDR2 SYDVKM, per germline. This CDR3 comprises 11 residues. CDR3 protein: CASLGAYEQYF. For the CDR3, the DNA is TGTGCCAGCTTGGGCGCCTACGAGCAGTACTTC.

This clonotype was picked up many times. The V gene is TRBV7-2, the J gene TRBJ2-7; 7 bases map to TRBD2. The germline V gene encodes CDR1 SGHTA and CDR2 FQGNSA. The CDR3 runs 15 residues. With V trimmed by 3 bases and J by 4 bases, 9 bases remained unmatched. CDR3 sequence: CASSFTGGNPYEQYF. In nucleotides, the CDR3 is TGTGCCAGCAGCTTCACCGGGGGGAACCCTTACGAGCAGTACTTC.

V gene TRBV28 combines with J gene TRBJ2-7; 14 bases line up with TRBD2. CDR1 is MDHEN and CDR2 is SYDVKM in the germline V gene. V lost 2 bases, J lost 4 bases, and 13 bases stayed unmatched. The CDR3 contains 19 residues. This CDR3 reads CASSLEFFGTSGSKYEQYF. The CDR3 DNA reads as TGTGCCAGCAGTTTAGAATTTTTTGGGACTAGCGGGAGTAAATACGAGCAGTACTTC.

The chain uses TRBV20-1 and TRBJ2-2; D remains ambiguous. Trimming took 2 bases from V and 6 from J, leaving 10 bases between them. Germline values: CDR1 DFQATT, CDR2 SNEGSKA (reference sequence). This CDR3 comprises 13 residues. The CDR3 here is CSARWGGAGELFF. As DNA, the CDR3 is TGCAGTGCTAGATGGGGTGGCGCCGGGGAGCTGTTTTTT.

This clonotype was counted ten times or more. The chain has TRBV5-1 and TRBJ2-7; TRBD1 is a possible D gene (6 bases). The V end was cut by 0 bases, the J end by 5 bases, with 15 bases between. The germline V gene has CDR1 SGHRS and CDR2 YFSETQ. The CDR3 sequence is 15 residues long. The CDR3 loop is CASSLAAGVRDEQYF. For the CDR3, the DNA is TGCGCCAGCAGCTTGGCCGCAGGGGTGCGGGACGAGCAGTACTTC.

This rearrangement joins TRBV4-1 to TRBJ1-5; possibly TRBD1 for D (5 bases). CDR3 length: 16 residues. Trimming removed 3 bases from V and 0 bases from J, with 12 bases in between. The germline V gene encodes CDR1 MGHRA and CDR2 YSYEKL. Here the CDR3 reads CASSQSGVDSNQPQHF. CDR3 DNA: TGCGCCAGCAGCCAGTCGGGGGTGGATAGCAATCAGCCCCAGCATTTT.

This clonotype was detected many times. The rearrangement joins TRBV12-3 or TRBV12-4 to TRBJ1-1, with D possibly matching TRBD1 (5 bases). The CDR3 is made up of 14 amino acids. V was cut by 5 bases and J by 0 bases, with 10 bases left in between. CDR3 region: CASSPQQVNTEAFF. The CDR3 DNA follows: TGTGCCAGCAGTCCCCAACAGGTGAACACTGAAGCTTTCTTT.

Ten or more counts support this clonotype. The chain carries TRBV7-9 and TRBJ1-1; possibly TRBD1 for D (5 bases). V shed 4 bases and J shed 4 bases, with 16 bases lying between them. CDR1 is SEHNR and CDR2 is FQNEAQ in the germline V gene (reference sequence). The CDR3 sequence is 15 residues long. CDR3 region: CASSSRGDDLTEAFF. In DNA form, the CDR3 reads TGTGCCAGCAGCTCCCGGGGGGACGATCTCACTGAAGCTTTCTTT.

This clonotype was picked up many times. V usage is TRBV7-2 and J usage is TRBJ2-7; 7 nucleotides align to TRBD2. J gave up 7 bases and V 5 bases, and 11 bases lay outside the gene matches. Germline V gene data show CDR1 as SGHTA and CDR2 as FQGNSA. The CDR3 has 14 residues. As DNA, the CDR3 is TGTGCCAGCAGCATAAGCGGGATCTCGGGAGAGCAGTACTTC. As protein: CASSISGISGEQYF.

The table lists this clonotype with a few counts. The J gene is TRBJ2-7, the V gene TRBV7-8, with 11 bases fitting TRBD2. The CDR3 covers 16 residues. The trim removed 1 base at V and 2 bases at J, leaving 4 bases unmatched. Germline V gene data show CDR1 as SGHVS and CDR2 as FQNEAQ. CDR3 nucleotide sequence: TGTGCCAGCAGCTTAGACGGGGGACTAGCGGCCTACGAGCAGTACTTC. Translating gives CASSLDGGLAAYEQYF. Complete variable domain (other parts from reference TRBV7-8 and TRBJ2-7): GAGVSQSPRYKVAKRGQDVALRCDPISGHVSLFWYQQALGQGPEFLTYFQNEAQLDKSGLPSDRFFAERPEGSVSTLKIQRTQQEDSAVYLCASSLDGGLAAYEQYFGPGTRLTVT.

In its sample, this clonotype was seen many times. The V and J genes are TRBV6-1 and TRBJ2-5; 9 nucleotides align to TRBD2. This CDR3 is 15 amino acids long. Germline CDR1 MNHNS, CDR2 SASEGT. V lost 3 bases and J lost 2; bases outside the gene matches: 4. This chain's CDR3 is CASSEASGAQETQYF. As DNA, the CDR3 is TGTGCCAGCAGTGAGGCTAGCGGGGCTCAAGAGACCCAGTACTTC.

As concerns this clonotype: A read error may explain this, as a much larger clone is one base away. This sequence joins TRBV15 and TRBJ1-5; D remains ambiguous. CDR3 size: 13 residues. The germline CDR1 and CDR2 sequences are LNHNV and YYDKDF (reference sequence). V gave up 5 bases and J gave up 4 bases, with 9 bases separating them. The CDR3 DNA sequence: TGTGCCACCAGCTTCACAAGGAATCAGCCCCAGCATTTT. Translation gives CATSFTRNQPQHF. Full variable domain (outside the CDR3, taken from reference TRBV15 and TRBJ1-5): DAMVIQNPRYQVTQFGKPVTLSCSQTLNHNVMYWYQQKSSQAPKLLFHYYDKDFNNEADTPDNFQSRRPNTSFCFLDIRSPGLGDTAMYLCATSFTRNQPQHFGDGTRLSIL.

There are many counts of this clonotype. The chain combines TRBV12-3 or TRBV12-4 with TRBJ2-7; D gene unclear. The CDR3 has 11 amino acids. Trimming took 5 bases from V and 5 from J, leaving 7 bases between them. The CDR3 here is CASSRYHEQYF. The CDR3 DNA reads as TGTGCCAGCAGTCGGTACCACGAGCAGTACTTC.

The chain has TRBV28 and TRBJ2-4; D possibly matches TRBD1 or TRBD2 (7 bases each). Trimming removed 6 bases from V and 5 bases from J, with 14 bases in between. CDR3 length: 14 amino acids. The germline V gene encodes CDR1 MDHEN and CDR2 SYDVKM. The DNA for the CDR3 is TGTGCCAGCAGCCGAGCAGGGGGGGAAAACATTCAGTACTTC. This encodes CASSRAGGENIQYF.

The sample holds many counts of this clonotype. The chain recombines TRBV10-2 with TRBJ1-2; 9 nucleotides line up with TRBD1. The CDR3 spans 14 residues. Trimming cost V 6 bases and J 2 bases; bases outside gene matches: 4. Germline CDR1 WSHSY, CDR2 SAAADI. The CDR3 region is CASRDGQGNYGYTF. For the CDR3, the DNA is TGCGCCAGCAGAGACGGACAGGGGAACTATGGCTACACCTTC.